This T cell receptor (beta chain) was observed in a study of beta chain features in type 1 diabetes. Only a few counts were recorded for this clone. The antigen remains undetermined. General study points: Researchers report that Type 1 diabetes patients had moderately but significantly shorter TCRB CDR3s across all four CD4+ subsets. Whether HLA type affects TCRB rearrangement stayed undetermined in the present work.

The V gene's germline CDR1 is ENHRY and CDR2 SYGVKD. Trimming left V 10 bases short and J 5 bases short, with 11 bases between. The CDR3 loop spans 11 amino acids. Of the isolated RNA, all was reverse transcribed, and so the sequenced material was expressed TCRB transcripts. Assay: immunoSEQ multiplex PCR; the TCRdb copy retains only in-frame clones and omits some. The data contain nearly 700,000 clones, around 15% of them singletons. What was sequenced was naive CD4+ T cells from blood. The source is a man aged 18 to 30 with type 1 diabetes. V gene TRBV10-3 combines with J gene TRBJ1-1; D not resolved. CDR3 amino acids: CATQGGTEAFF. As DNA, the CDR3 is TGTGCCACGCAAGGAGGAACTGAAGCTTTCTTT.